The 27 T cell receptor beta chains in this list originate from one sample, sequenced in a study of beta chain features in type 1 diabetes listed by TCRdb under 2018. The library relied on the immunoSEQ multiplex PCR assay. The entire amount of isolated RNA was reverse transcribed using the High Capacity cDNA Reverse Transcription Kit, so the sequenced TCRB transcripts were expressed ones. This immuneACCESS table, as held by TCRdb, lists in-frame sequences with V and J called but not all clones. Of the missing ones, under half trace to an unresolved V gene in checked studies; the others have no known cause. This sample has under 300,000 clones in its table, and about 30% of those were observed once. The ten biggest clones cover approximately 4% of the sample. Material: central memory CD4+ T cells from blood. These receptors were collected from a man aged 25 to 40 in good health.

This clone showed up just a few times. The rearrangement uses TRBV27 and TRBJ1-1, with a possible D match to TRBD1 (6 bases). The CDR3 sequence is 15 residues long. Per germline, CDR1 MNHEY and CDR2 SMNVEV (reference sequence). V lost 1 base to trimming and J lost 1 base, with 10 bases between them. This chain's CDR3 is CASSLFGGRNTEAFF. The DNA of the CDR3 is TGTGCCAGCAGTTTATTTGGGGGCCGGAACACTGAAGCTTTCTTT.

This clone was counted many times. The chain recombines TRBV18 with TRBJ2-5, with D possibly being TRBD2 (6 bases). The CDR3 runs to 14 residues. V lost 6 bases, J lost 3 bases, and 14 bases lay in between. Germline assignment: CDR1 KGHSH and CDR2 LQKENI. The CDR3 sequence: CASSLNGEEETQYF. The CDR3 DNA is TGTGCCAGCTCCCTTAACGGGGAGGAAGAGACCCAGTACTTC.

This clone showed up just a few times. This sequence joins TRBV7-9 and TRBJ2-5; the match to TRBD1 covers 7 bases. This CDR3 contains 16 residues. The V gene's germline CDR1 is SEHNR and CDR2 FQNEAQ (reference sequence). After removal of 5 bases from V and 4 bases from J, the junction contained 13 bases not matched to a gene. CDR3 residues: CASSPRGGDRGETQYF. CDR3 coding DNA: TGTGCCAGCAGCCCACGGGGTGGGGACAGAGGAGAGACCCAGTACTTC.

This clone was detected only once. This chain links TRBV29-1 with TRBJ1-2, with D hard to call. The germline gives CDR1 SQVTM, CDR2 ANQGSEA. Trimming took 4 bases from V and 3 from J, leaving 9 bases between them. The CDR3 length is 12 residues. The CDR3 loop reads CSVGRGDYGYTF. For the CDR3, the DNA is TGCAGCGTTGGTCGGGGAGACTATGGCTACACCTTC.

V is TRBV14 and J is TRBJ2-3, with D maybe TRBD2 (6 bases). Germline V gene lookup returns CDR1 SGHDN and CDR2 FVKESK. The CDR3 length is 18 residues. V dropped 4 bases and J dropped 2 bases, with 22 bases sitting between them. The CDR3 DNA is TGTGCCAGCAGCCTCACTAGTCTGACTAGAACTTCCACAGATACGCAGTATTTT. This sequence encodes CASSLTSLTRTSTDTQYF.

This clone was picked up a small number of times. The V gene is TRBV30, the J gene TRBJ1-4; 10 nucleotides align to TRBD1. V dropped 7 bases and J dropped 5; count of bases not matched to a gene: 7. CDR3 size: 14 residues. Germline values: CDR1 GTSNPN, CDR2 SVGIG (reference sequence). The CDR3 sequence: CAYTRDRGNEKLFF. The CDR3 region has the DNA TGTGCCTATACCCGGGACAGGGGAAATGAAAAACTGTTTTTT.

Only a few counts were recorded for this clone. The V and J genes are TRBV5-1 and TRBJ2-1; D is undetermined. CDR1 and CDR2 from the germline V gene are SGHRS and YFSETQ. V lost 6 bases and J 0 bases, leaving 16 bases between the germline ends. This CDR3 comprises 16 residues. The CDR3 DNA sequence: TGCGCCAGCACCGACGGCAGGTCCAGCTCCTACAATGAGCAGTTCTTC. Translation gives CASTDGRSSSYNEQFF.

A remark on this clone: This specimen includes other DNA sequences encoding the same CDR3. The chain uses TRBV7-9 and TRBJ1-3; D gene unclear. Trimming took 3 bases from V and 0 from J, leaving 3 bases between them. Germline-derived CDR1 and CDR2 are SEHNR and FQNEAQ (reference sequence). The CDR3 spans 13 residues. The CDR3 DNA is TGTGCCAGCAGCTTGAACTCTGGAAACACCATATATTTT. It specifies CASSLNSGNTIYF.

The sample holds a few counts of this clone. The CDR3 reads CASSLGKNDREQFF. The CDR3 DNA reads as TGTGCCAGCAGCTTAGGAAAAAACGATAGGGAGCAGTTCTTC. The rearrangement links TRBV11-2 to TRBJ2-1; D is undetermined. This CDR3 region has 14 residues. Trimming cost V 1 base and J 10 bases, with 14 bases left between them. Looked up from germline, CDR1 is SGHAT and CDR2 is FQNNGV.

This clone was counted between two and nine times. The chain is built from TRBV7-8 and TRBJ1-2; D is unresolved. This CDR3 is built from 13 residues. Trimming took 0 bases from V and 2 from J, leaving 4 bases between them. Germline values: CDR1 SGHVS, CDR2 FQNEAQ. CDR3 DNA sequence: TGTGCCAGCAGCTTAGCTGGCAACTATGGCTACACCTTC. It codes for CASSLAGNYGYTF. Full variable domain (outside the CDR3, taken from reference TRBV7-8 and TRBJ1-2): GAGVSQSPRYKVAKRGQDVALRCDPISGHVSLFWYQQALGQGPEFLTYFQNEAQLDKSGLPSDRFFAERPEGSVSTLKIQRTQQEDSAVYLCASSLAGNYGYTFGSGTRLTVV.

This chain connects TRBV6-5 to TRBJ2-5; unclear D gene. The CDR3 contains 15 residues. The ends were cut back, 4 bases at V and 5 bases at J, with 17 bases in the middle. Germline values: CDR1 MNHEY, CDR2 SVGAGI. The CDR3 nucleotides are TGTGCCAGCAGTTCCACGAAACCTTTTTCGGAGACCCAGTACTTC. Encoded protein: CASSSTKPFSETQYF.

The sample holds many counts of this clone. The chain uses TRBV11-2 and TRBJ2-1; D remains ambiguous. From germline, CDR1 is SGHAT and CDR2 FQNNGV. There are 16 residues in the CDR3. V was trimmed by 0 bases and J by 1 base, leaving 10 bases between them. CDR3 amino acids: CASSLDAAASYNEQFF. CDR3 bases: TGTGCCAGCAGCTTAGACGCGGCTGCTTCCTACAATGAGCAGTTCTTC.

V and J are TRBV18 and TRBJ2-4; D ambiguous. V gave up 3 bases and J gave up 1 base, with 13 bases separating them. The CDR3 covers 16 residues. CDR1 and CDR2 (germline): KGHSH, LQKENI. CDR3 loop: CASSPGSRVAKNIQYF. CDR3 DNA: TGTGCCAGCTCACCGGGCAGCCGAGTGGCCAAAAACATTCAGTACTTC.

This clone came up a few times. CDR3 amino acids: CASGPGTASVNEQFF. The CDR3 DNA reads TGTGCTAGTGGTCCCGGGACGGCGTCGGTCAATGAGCAGTTCTTC. V is TRBV12-5 and J is TRBJ2-1; D may correspond to TRBD1 or TRBD2 (5 bases each). This CDR3 is built from 15 residues. In germline, CDR1 is LGHNT, CDR2 FRNRAP. V was cut by 5 bases and J by 6 bases, with 17 bases left in between.

This rearrangement joins TRBV4-1 to TRBJ1-2; the D gene is possibly TRBD1 (6 bases). V was pared by 4 bases and J by 6 bases, with 15 bases between. Germline V gives CDR1 MGHRA, CDR2 YSYEKL. The CDR3 is made up of 14 amino acids. CDR3 DNA: TGCGCCAGCAGCCGAGGAGAACAGGGCAATGGCTACACCTTC. Translated, it gives CASSRGEQGNGYTF.

This clone was counted many times. DNA of the CDR3: TGTGCCAGCAGCTTCACGCGTCGGGCCAACGTCCTGACTTTC. Its translation is CASSFTRRANVLTF. This chain uses TRBV5-6 with TRBJ2-6; no clear D gene. This CDR3 has 14 residues. V shed 2 bases and J shed 5 bases, with 8 bases lying between them. Looked up from germline, CDR1 is SGHDT and CDR2 is YYEEEE.

V usage is TRBV10-3 and J usage is TRBJ1-2; TRBD1 matches at 8 bases. From germline, CDR1 is ENHRY and CDR2 SYGVKD. The CDR3 totals 15 residues. Trimming at V came to 6 bases and at J to 5 bases, leaving 11 bases not matched to a gene. The CDR3 protein is CAISQTGEGKYGYTF. The CDR3 bases are TGTGCCATCAGCCAGACAGGGGAAGGCAAATATGGCTACACCTTC.

This clone came up a few times. The CDR3 region has the DNA TGTGCCACGGCGGCCCAAGAGACCCAGTACTTC. The encoded protein is CATAAQETQYF. The gene calls are TRBV10-3 and TRBJ2-5; D gene unclear. The length of the CDR3 is 11 residues. Per germline, CDR1 ENHRY and CDR2 SYGVKD. Trimming took 10 bases from V and 1 from J, leaving 7 bases between them.

This clone was counted a few times. The chain couples TRBV7-9 to TRBJ2-7, with TRBD1 identical over 10 bases. CDR1 SEHNR and CDR2 FQNEAQ come from the germline V gene (reference sequence). The V and J ends lost 7 bases and 2 bases, in that order; junction bases with no gene match: 5. The CDR3 spans 14 residues. The CDR3 DNA reads TGTGCCAGCACCCCGGGGACAGGGGCCTACGAGCAGTACTTC. Translating gives CASTPGTGAYEQYF.

The chain links TRBV10-2 to TRBJ2-5; maybe TRBD1 (5 bases). The V gene lost 6 bases and the J gene lost 5 bases, with 13 bases spanning the gap. This CDR3 has 13 residues. CDR1 WSHSY and CDR2 SAAADI come from the germline V gene. Here the CDR3 reads CASRTQGRETQYF. In DNA form, the CDR3 reads TGCGCCAGCAGGACCCAGGGCAGGGAGACCCAGTACTTC.

The chain links TRBV18 to TRBJ2-7, with D tentatively TRBD1 or TRBD2 (5 bases each). The germline gives CDR1 KGHSH, CDR2 LQKENI. The CDR3 length is 15 residues. Trimming removed 4 bases from V and 0 bases from J, with 13 bases in between. The CDR3 protein is CASSLDPGRSYEQYF. In DNA form, the CDR3 reads TGTGCCAGCTCACTCGACCCGGGACGCTCCTACGAGCAGTACTTC. The full variable domain, in which reference TRBV18 and TRBJ2-7 provide the parts outside the CDR3, is NAGVMQNPRHLVRRRGQEARLRCSPMKGHSHVYWYRQLPEEGLKFMVYLQKENIIDESGMPKERFSAEFPKEGPSILRIQQVVRGDSAAYFCASSLDPGRSYEQYFGPGTRLTVT.

The rearrangement links TRBV18 to TRBJ1-1, with 7 bases that match TRBD1. V lost 4 bases, J lost 0 bases, and 5 bases stayed unmatched. The length of the CDR3 is 15 residues. The germline V gene encodes CDR1 KGHSH and CDR2 LQKENI. CDR3 in amino acids: CASSQGQSMNTEAFF. The CDR3 coding sequence is TGTGCCAGCTCACAGGGACAGTCAATGAACACTGAAGCTTTCTTT.

This clone has ten or more counts. The V call is TRBV12-5, the J call TRBJ2-7; possible D gene TRBD2, 5 bases. Germline CDR1 LGHNT, CDR2 FRNRAP. The CDR3 consists of 16 residues. V lost 6 bases, J lost 3 bases, and 21 bases lay in between. The CDR3 DNA follows: TGTGCTAGTGGACCCAATCCTGGACTTTCCGACTACGAGCAGTACTTC. Its protein product is CASGPNPGLSDYEQYF.

This clone has more than one count but fewer than ten. The chain carries TRBV6-1 and TRBJ1-5, with 7 bases lining up with TRBD1. V lost 7 bases to trimming and J lost 0 bases; unmatched junction nucleotides: 0. The CDR3 covers 13 residues. CDR1 is MNHNS, CDR2 SASEGT, per germline. The CDR3 spells CASKGASNQPQHF. CDR3 nucleotides: TGTGCCAGCAAGGGGGCTAGCAATCAGCCCCAGCATTTT.

The chain recombines TRBV5-1 with TRBJ1-6; D is possibly TRBD1 (5 bases). Germline loops: CDR1 SGHRS, CDR2 YFSETQ. V gave up 7 bases and J gave up 9 bases, with 26 bases separating them. This CDR3 contains 17 residues. CDR3 sequence reads: CASRQGGGEGASSPLHF. CDR3 coding DNA: TGCGCCAGCCGTCAAGGCGGGGGAGAAGGGGCTAGTTCACCCCTCCACTTT.

The chain joins TRBV25-1 to TRBJ2-1; 7 bases match TRBD2. CDR1 and CDR2 from the germline V gene are MGHDK and SYGVNS. J was trimmed by 7 bases and V by 4 bases; bases with no gene match: 16. The CDR3 totals 17 residues. CDR3 loop: CASSGPLALAVGNEQFF. The CDR3 bases are TGTGCCAGCAGTGGACCCCTGGCGCTAGCGGTTGGGAATGAGCAGTTCTTC.

This clone has just a few counts. The CDR3 DNA follows: TGTGCCAGCAGCTTGGTCGGTAGCGTCAGGAATGAGCAGTTCTTC. This encodes CASSLVGSVRNEQFF. The rearrangement links TRBV5-6 to TRBJ2-1; weak D call: TRBD2 (5 bases). V lost 0 bases to trimming and J lost 7 bases, with 14 bases between them. The CDR3 runs to 15 residues. Germline CDR1 is SGHDT and CDR2 is YYEEEE.